Listed here is a single T cell receptor (beta chain). Its antigen is unknown. These data originate in a study of T cell responses to AZD1222 COVID-19 vaccine. Between the trimmed V and J ends, which lost 4 bases and 7 bases, there was a span of 8 bases. CDR3 size: 12 residues. CDR1 is SGHAT and CDR2 is FQNNGV in the germline V gene. General study results and limits: The study reported that nearly half of spike-specific TCRs target unmutated variant regions.

Clones were read by immunoSEQ multiplex PCR, and TCRdb kept only the in-frame ones, dropping some. The table shows approximately 100,000 clones, with roughly 88% occurring only once. The chain is built from TRBV11-2 and TRBJ2-1, with D possibly being TRBD2 (5 bases). The input for sequencing was peripheral blood, taken on day 0 of MenACWY control vaccination. This TCR derives from an adult in good health. The chain's CDR3 is CASSSGSNEQFF. DNA for the CDR3: TGTGCCAGCAGCTCGGGGTCGAATGAGCAGTTCTTC.